These 7 T cell receptor beta chains share one sample of origin, sequenced in a study of early T cells in non-severe SARS-CoV-2 infection. Each CDR3 protein is one row after TCRdb ran MiXCR on the 5' RACE reads. The sample holds roughly 69,000 distinct CDR3 sequences; roughly 9% are singletons and the top ten take about an eighth. The specimen was whole blood, collected at baseline. These receptors all stem from an adult who was a healthcare worker with PCR-confirmed SARS-CoV-2 infection or an uninfected control (not recorded which).

This clonotype was observed a few times. This chain joins TRBV4-1 and TRBJ2-7; possible D gene TRBD2, 6 bases. The CDR3 is 17 residues long. V lost 1 base and J 2 bases, leaving 18 bases between the germline ends. Germline V lookup: CDR1 MGHRA, CDR2 YSYEKL. The DNA of the CDR3 is TGCGCCAGCAGCCAAGTAACTGGGACCGGGGGTCCCTACGAGCAGTACTTC. Translation: CASSQVTGTGGPYEQYF.

This clonotype was detected a few times. V usage is TRBV6-5 and J usage is TRBJ2-3; 7 bases fit TRBD1. CDR3 length: 13 amino acids. Germline CDR1 MNHEY, CDR2 SVGAGI. With 7 bases clipped from V and 3 bases from J, the junction kept 4 bases outside the gene matches. CDR3: CASNQQGTDTQYF. CDR3 nucleotide sequence: TGTGCCAGCAATCAACAGGGGACAGATACGCAGTATTTT.

This clonotype was observed many times. This rearrangement joins TRBV20-1 to TRBJ1-2; D perhaps matches TRBD1 (5 bases). Looked up from germline, CDR1 is DFQATT and CDR2 is SNEGSKA (reference sequence). This CDR3 comprises 15 residues. The germline V and J ends were trimmed by 3 bases and 5 bases, with 19 bases remaining between them. The CDR3 here is CSASSFGDASYGYTF. The CDR3 DNA reads as TGCAGTGCTAGTAGTTTCGGGGACGCCAGTTATGGCTACACCTTC.

This clonotype was observed a handful of times. The CDR3 sequence is CSARRASWSPSTDTQYF. CDR3 bases: TGCAGTGCTAGAAGGGCTAGCTGGAGTCCTAGCACAGATACGCAGTATTTT. The V call is TRBV20-1, the J call TRBJ2-3; D perhaps matches TRBD2 (5 bases). The V end lost 2 bases, the J end lost 0 bases, and 18 bases lay between the germline ends. Per the germline V gene, CDR1 is DFQATT and CDR2 is SNEGSKA (reference sequence). The CDR3 extends over 17 amino acids.

This clonotype appeared a few times. The chain carries TRBV11-2 and TRBJ2-1, with no clear D. CDR3 length: 13 residues. V was pared by 2 bases and J by 8 bases, with 10 bases between. From germline, CDR1 is SGHAT and CDR2 FQNNGV. CDR3 in DNA: TGTGCCAGCAGCTTAAACGCTCCGGATGAGCAGTTCTTC. Translated, it gives CASSLNAPDEQFF.

The V and J genes are TRBV20-1 and TRBJ2-3; TRBD2 matches at 7 bases. Germline V gene data show CDR1 as DFQATT and CDR2 as SNEGSKA (reference sequence). V shed 2 bases and J 0 bases; nucleotides not matched to a gene: 11. The CDR3 extends over 17 amino acids. The CDR3 sequence: CSARPHGREFSTDTQYF. Written as DNA, the CDR3 is TGCAGTGCTAGACCCCATGGGCGGGAGTTTAGCACAGATACGCAGTATTTT.

Concerning this clonotype itself: Just one base apart from a much larger clone, this may be a read error. V gene TRBV7-2 combines with J gene TRBJ2-1, with TRBD2 as a possible D gene (5 bases). The CDR3 loop spans 16 amino acids. Germline V CDR1 and CDR2: SGHTA, FQGNSA. For the CDR3, the DNA is TGTGCCAGCAGCTTATTAGCGATGAGCTCCTACTATGAGCAGTTCTTC. Protein sequence: CASSLLAMSSYYEQFF. The full variable domain, rest sourced from reference TRBV7-2 and TRBJ2-1, is GAGVSQSPSNKVTEKGKDVELRCDPISGHTALYWYRQSLGQGLEFLIYFQGNSAPDKSGLPSDRFSAERTGGSVSTLTIQRTQQEDSAVYLCASSLLAMSSYYEQFFGPGTRLTVL.